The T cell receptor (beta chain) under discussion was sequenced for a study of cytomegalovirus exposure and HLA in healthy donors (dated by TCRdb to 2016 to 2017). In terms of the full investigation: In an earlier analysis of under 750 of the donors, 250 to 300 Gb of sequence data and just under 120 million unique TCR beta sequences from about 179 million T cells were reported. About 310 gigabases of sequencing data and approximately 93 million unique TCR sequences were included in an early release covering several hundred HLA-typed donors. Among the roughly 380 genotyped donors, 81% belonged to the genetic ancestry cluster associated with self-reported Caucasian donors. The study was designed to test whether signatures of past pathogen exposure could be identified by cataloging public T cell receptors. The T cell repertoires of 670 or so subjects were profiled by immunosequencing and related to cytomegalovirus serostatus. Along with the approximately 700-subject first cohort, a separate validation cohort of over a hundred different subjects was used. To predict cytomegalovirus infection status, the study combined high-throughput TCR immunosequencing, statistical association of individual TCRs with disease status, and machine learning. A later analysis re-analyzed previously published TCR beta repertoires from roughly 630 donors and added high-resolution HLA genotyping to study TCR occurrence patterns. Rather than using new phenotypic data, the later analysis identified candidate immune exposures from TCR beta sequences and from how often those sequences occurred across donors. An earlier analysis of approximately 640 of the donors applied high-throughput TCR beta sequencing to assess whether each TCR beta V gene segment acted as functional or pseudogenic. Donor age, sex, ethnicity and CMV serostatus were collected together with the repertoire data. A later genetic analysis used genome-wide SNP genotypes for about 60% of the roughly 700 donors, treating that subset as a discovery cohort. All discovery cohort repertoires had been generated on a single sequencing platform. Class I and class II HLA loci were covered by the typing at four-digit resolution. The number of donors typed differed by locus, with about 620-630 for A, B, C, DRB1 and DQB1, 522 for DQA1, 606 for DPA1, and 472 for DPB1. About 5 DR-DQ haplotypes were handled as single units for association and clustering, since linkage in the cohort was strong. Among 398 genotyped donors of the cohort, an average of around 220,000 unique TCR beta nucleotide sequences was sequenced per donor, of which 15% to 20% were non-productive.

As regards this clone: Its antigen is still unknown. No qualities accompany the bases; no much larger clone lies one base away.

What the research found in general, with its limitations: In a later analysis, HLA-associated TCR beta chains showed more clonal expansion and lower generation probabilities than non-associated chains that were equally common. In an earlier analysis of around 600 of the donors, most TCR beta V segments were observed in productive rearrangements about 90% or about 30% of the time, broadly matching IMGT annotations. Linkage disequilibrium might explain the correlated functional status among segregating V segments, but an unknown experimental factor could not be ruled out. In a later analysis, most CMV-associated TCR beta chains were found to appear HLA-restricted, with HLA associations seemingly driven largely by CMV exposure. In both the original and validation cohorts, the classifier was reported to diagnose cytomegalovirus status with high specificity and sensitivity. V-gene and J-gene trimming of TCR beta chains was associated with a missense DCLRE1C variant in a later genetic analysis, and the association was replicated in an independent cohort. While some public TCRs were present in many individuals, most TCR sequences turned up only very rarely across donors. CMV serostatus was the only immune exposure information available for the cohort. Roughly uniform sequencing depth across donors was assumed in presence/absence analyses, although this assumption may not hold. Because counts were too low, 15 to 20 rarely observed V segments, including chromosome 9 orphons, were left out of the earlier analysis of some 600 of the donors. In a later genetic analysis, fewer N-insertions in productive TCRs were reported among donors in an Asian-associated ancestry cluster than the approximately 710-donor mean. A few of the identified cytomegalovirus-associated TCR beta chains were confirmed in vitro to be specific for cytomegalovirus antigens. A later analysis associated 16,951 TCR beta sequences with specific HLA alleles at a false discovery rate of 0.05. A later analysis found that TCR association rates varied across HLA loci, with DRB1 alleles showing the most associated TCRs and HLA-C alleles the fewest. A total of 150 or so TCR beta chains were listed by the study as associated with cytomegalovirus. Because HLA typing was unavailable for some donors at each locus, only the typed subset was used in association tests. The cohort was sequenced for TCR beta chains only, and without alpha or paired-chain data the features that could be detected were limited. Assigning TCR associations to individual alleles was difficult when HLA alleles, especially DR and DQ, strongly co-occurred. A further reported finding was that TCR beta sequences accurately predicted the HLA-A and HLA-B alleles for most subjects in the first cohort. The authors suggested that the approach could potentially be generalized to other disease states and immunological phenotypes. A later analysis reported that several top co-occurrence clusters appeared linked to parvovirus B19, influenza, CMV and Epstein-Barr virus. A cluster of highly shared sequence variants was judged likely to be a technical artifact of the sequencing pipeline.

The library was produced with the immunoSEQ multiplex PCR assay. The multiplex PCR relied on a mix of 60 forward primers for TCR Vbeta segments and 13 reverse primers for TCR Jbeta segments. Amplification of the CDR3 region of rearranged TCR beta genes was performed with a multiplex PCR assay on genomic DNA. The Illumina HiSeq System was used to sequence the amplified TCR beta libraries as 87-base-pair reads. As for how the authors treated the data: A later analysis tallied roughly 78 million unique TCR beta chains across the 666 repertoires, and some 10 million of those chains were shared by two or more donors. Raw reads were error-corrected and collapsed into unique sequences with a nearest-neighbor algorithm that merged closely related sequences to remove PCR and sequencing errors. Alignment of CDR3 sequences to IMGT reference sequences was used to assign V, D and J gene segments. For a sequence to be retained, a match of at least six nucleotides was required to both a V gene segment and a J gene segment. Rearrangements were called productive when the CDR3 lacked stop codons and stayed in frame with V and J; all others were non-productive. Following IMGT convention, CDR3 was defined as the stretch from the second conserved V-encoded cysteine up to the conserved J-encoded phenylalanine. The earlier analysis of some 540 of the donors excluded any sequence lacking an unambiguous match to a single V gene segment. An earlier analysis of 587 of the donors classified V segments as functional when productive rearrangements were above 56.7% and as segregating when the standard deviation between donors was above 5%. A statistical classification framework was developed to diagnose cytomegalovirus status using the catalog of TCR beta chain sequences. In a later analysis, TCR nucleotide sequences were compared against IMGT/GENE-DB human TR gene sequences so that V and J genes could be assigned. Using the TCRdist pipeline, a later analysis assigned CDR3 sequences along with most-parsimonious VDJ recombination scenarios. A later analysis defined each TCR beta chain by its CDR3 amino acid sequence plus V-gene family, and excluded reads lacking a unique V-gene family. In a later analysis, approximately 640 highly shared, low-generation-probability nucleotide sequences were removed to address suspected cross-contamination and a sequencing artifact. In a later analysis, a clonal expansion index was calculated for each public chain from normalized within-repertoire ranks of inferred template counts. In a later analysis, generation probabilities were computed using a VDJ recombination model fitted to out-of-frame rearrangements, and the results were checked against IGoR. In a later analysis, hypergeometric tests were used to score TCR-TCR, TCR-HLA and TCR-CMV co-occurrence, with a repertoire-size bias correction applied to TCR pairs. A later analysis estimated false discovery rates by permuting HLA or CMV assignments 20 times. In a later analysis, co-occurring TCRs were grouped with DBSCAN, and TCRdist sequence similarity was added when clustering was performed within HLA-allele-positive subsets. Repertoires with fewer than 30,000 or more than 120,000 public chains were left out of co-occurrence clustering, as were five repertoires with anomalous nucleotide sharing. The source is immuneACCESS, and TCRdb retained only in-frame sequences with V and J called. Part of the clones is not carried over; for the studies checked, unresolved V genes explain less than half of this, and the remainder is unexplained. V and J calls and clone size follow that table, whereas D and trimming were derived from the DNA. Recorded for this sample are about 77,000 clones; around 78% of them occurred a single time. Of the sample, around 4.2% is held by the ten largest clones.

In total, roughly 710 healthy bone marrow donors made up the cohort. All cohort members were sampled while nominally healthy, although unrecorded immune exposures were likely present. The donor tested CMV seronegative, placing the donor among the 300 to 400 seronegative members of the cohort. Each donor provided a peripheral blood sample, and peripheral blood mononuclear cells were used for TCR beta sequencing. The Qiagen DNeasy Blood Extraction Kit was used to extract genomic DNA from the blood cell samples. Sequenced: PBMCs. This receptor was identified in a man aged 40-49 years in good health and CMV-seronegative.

The CDR3 amino acid sequence is: CASSPDTSPSSYEQYF. In nucleotide form, the sequence is TGTGCCAGCAGCCCCGATACTAGCCCGAGTTCCTACGAGCAGTACTTC. This chain is built from TRBV25-1 and TRBJ2-7; the D gene is perhaps TRBD2, on 6 matching bases. Inclusive of the bounding cysteine and phenylalanine, the CDR3 is 16 residues long. CDR3 DNA is the only sequence kept; it has 48 bases, read in frame from the first base. V gives up 6 bases and J gives up 1 base, and the segment between their germline ends measures 19 bases. According to the germline V gene, CDR1 reads MGHDK and CDR2 reads SYGVNS.